What follows are 31 T cell receptor beta chains derived from one specimen sequenced in a study of T cells in Graves' hyperthyroidism and ophthalmopathy. TCR beta CDR3 region amplification was performed from RNA transcripts. HTBI primers were employed in a first-round RT-PCR of the TCR CDR3. TCRdb recomputed calls from the multiplex PCR reads with MiXCR, one row per CDR3 protein. The top ten clones hold 13% of a sample with over 400,000 distinct CDR3 sequences, roughly 15% of them seen once. Source material: blood. These receptors all stem from a man in his late teens or twenties with Graves' ophthalmopathy.

At least ten counts were recorded for this clonotype. J is TRBJ2-3 and V is TRBV6-2 or TRBV6-3, with 14 bases fitting TRBD2. This CDR3 has 16 amino acids. In germline, CDR1 is MNHEY, CDR2 SVGEGT. V was pared by 7 bases and J by 1 base, with 4 bases of the junction left unmatched. The CDR3: CASTTGLAGGTDTQYF. DNA of the CDR3: TGTGCCAGCACCACGGGACTAGCGGGGGGCACAGATACGCAGTATTTT.

This clonotype showed up just a few times. The chain combines TRBV5-5 with TRBJ1-2; perhaps TRBD1 as D (5 bases). Germline CDR1 reads SGHKS; CDR2 reads YYEKEE (reference sequence). The CDR3 sequence is 15 residues long. V gave up 1 base and J gave up 3 bases, with 13 bases separating them. CDR3 nucleotides: TGTGCCAGCAGCTTGCGGCCGGGAGGGGACTATGGCTACACCTTC. Residues: CASSLRPGGDYGYTF.

This clonotype was detected ten times or more. The rearrangement uses TRBV12-3 or TRBV12-4 and TRBJ2-7; D is tentatively TRBD1 or TRBD2 (5 bases each). This CDR3 region has 16 residues. Trimming took off 4 bases at V and 2 bases at J, with 18 bases between the two ends. CDR3 amino acids: CASSSSGTPAAYEQYF. DNA of the CDR3: TGTGCCAGCAGTTCCTCCGGGACCCCGGCGGCCTACGAGCAGTACTTC.

The genes are TRBV29-1 and TRBJ2-4; D call uncertain. The CDR3 runs 15 residues. Germline V gives CDR1 SQVTM, CDR2 ANQGSEA. V was shortened by 0 bases and J by 0 bases, with 9 bases between the two germline ends. DNA for the CDR3: TGCAGCGTTGAAGATCACAGCCTAGCCAAAAACATTCAGTACTTC. It is translated as CSVEDHSLAKNIQYF.

The table lists this clonotype with many counts. The V and J genes are TRBV6-1 and TRBJ1-2, with D tentatively TRBD1 (5 bases). CDR1 and CDR2 (germline): MNHNS, SASEGT. This CDR3 is 13 amino acids long. Trimming took off 4 bases at V and 2 bases at J, with 8 bases between the two ends. The CDR3 loop reads CASSVDKNYGYTF. The CDR3 DNA follows: TGTGCCAGCAGTGTGGACAAAAACTATGGCTACACCTTC.

J is TRBJ2-3 and V is TRBV14; D possibly corresponds to TRBD2 (6 bases). Germline V gives CDR1 SGHDN, CDR2 FVKESK. The V and J ends lost 2 bases and 6 bases respectively, with 18 bases between them. The CDR3 has 16 amino acids. The CDR3 spells CASSQPASAGFDTQYF. The CDR3 bases are TGTGCCAGCAGCCAACCTGCTAGCGCGGGATTTGATACGCAGTATTTT.

This clonotype was seen many times. The chain employs TRBV12-3 or TRBV12-4 and TRBJ1-2, with TRBD1 as a possible D gene (6 bases). V shed 7 bases and J shed 4 bases, with 16 bases lying between them. There are 14 residues in the CDR3. The CDR3 region is CASKQPGAGYGYTF. CDR3 nucleotide sequence: TGTGCCAGCAAACAACCGGGGGCGGGCTATGGCTACACCTTC.

This clonotype appeared many times. The V and J genes are TRBV7-9 and TRBJ2-7; no clear D gene. Trimming took 4 bases from V and 2 from J, leaving 12 bases between them. The CDR3 is 14 residues long. Per germline, CDR1 SEHNR and CDR2 FQNEAQ (reference sequence). CDR3: CASSSIGVPYEQYF. CDR3 DNA: TGTGCCAGCAGCTCGATAGGAGTGCCCTACGAGCAGTACTTC. Using reference TRBV7-9 and TRBJ2-7 for the parts outside the CDR3, the full variable domain is DTGVSQNPRHKITKRGQNVTFRCDPISEHNRLYWYRQTLGQGPEFLTYFQNEAQLEKSRLLSDRFSAERPKGSFSTLEIQRTEQGDSAMYLCASSSIGVPYEQYFGPGTRLTVT.

In its sample, this clonotype was seen many times. This sequence joins TRBV7-2 and TRBJ2-5, with 14 bases aligning to TRBD2. The trim removed 5 bases at V and 5 bases at J, leaving 10 bases unmatched. The CDR3 is 17 amino acids. The germline gives CDR1 SGHTA, CDR2 FQGNSA. The CDR3: CASSRGTSGSHGETQYF. The CDR3 DNA reads as TGTGCCAGCAGCCGAGGGACTAGCGGGAGCCATGGGGAGACCCAGTACTTC.

This clonotype was seen only a few times. CDR3 region: CSALQGAAGKLFF. The CDR3 DNA is TGCAGTGCCCTACAGGGGGCGGCAGGTAAACTGTTTTTT. The chain employs TRBV20-1 and TRBJ1-4; 9 bases map to TRBD1. CDR3 length equals 13 residues. With 6 bases clipped from V and 11 bases from J, the junction kept 10 bases outside the gene matches. CDR1 is DFQATT and CDR2 is SNEGSKA in the germline V gene (reference sequence).

The table lists this clonotype with a few counts. The rearrangement joins TRBV12-3 or TRBV12-4 to TRBJ1-1; D remains unclear. V gave up 1 base and J gave up 11 bases, with 11 bases separating them. The CDR3 spans 12 residues. The CDR3 loop reads CASSLGGVSAFF. In nucleotides, the CDR3 is TGTGCCAGCAGTTTAGGTGGAGTTAGCGCTTTCTTT.

This clonotype was counted at least ten times. V gene TRBV20-1 combines with J gene TRBJ2-3; the D gene is possibly TRBD1 (5 bases). The CDR3 is 12 residues long. Germline V gene data show CDR1 as DFQATT and CDR2 as SNEGSKA (reference sequence). Trimming left V 3 bases short and J 2 bases short, with 6 bases between. In DNA form, the CDR3 reads TGCAGTGCTAGGACAGCCACAGATACGCAGTATTTT. It specifies CSARTATDTQYF.

As DNA, the CDR3 is TGTGCCAGCAGCCAAGCACCGTGGCTAGCGGGGAGGCCCGGGGAGCTGTTTTTT. Encoded protein: CASSQAPWLAGRPGELFF. The chain carries TRBV3-1 and TRBJ2-2; 9 bases line up with TRBD2. Losses at the gene ends were 1 base for V and 6 bases for J; bases not matched to a gene: 12. CDR1 LGHDT and CDR2 YNNKEL come from the germline V gene (reference sequence). This CDR3 contains 18 residues.

This clonotype occurred a few times. The rearrangement joins TRBV20-1 to TRBJ2-1, with TRBD2 as a possible D gene (5 bases). This CDR3 is built from 11 residues. Germline-derived CDR1 and CDR2 are DFQATT and SNEGSKA (reference sequence). Trimming removed 1 base from V and 12 bases from J, with 10 bases in between. The CDR3 spells CSARVVGGQFF. The CDR3 DNA reads as TGCAGTGCTAGAGTCGTTGGAGGGCAGTTCTTC.

The table lists this clonotype with many counts. DNA for the CDR3: TGTGCCAGCAGTGAAGCTTTTAGCGAAGAAAACATTCAGTACTTC. Protein product: CASSEAFSEENIQYF. The V call is TRBV2, the J call TRBJ2-4; a weak D match, TRBD2 (5 bases). CDR1 and CDR2 from the germline V gene are SNHLY and FYNNEI. V dropped 0 bases and J dropped 5 bases, with 11 bases sitting between them. The CDR3 spans 15 residues.

This clonotype was recorded a few times. The rearrangement joins TRBV20-1 to TRBJ1-2; no clear D gene. With 5 bases removed from V and 8 bases from J, the gap between germline ends came to 24 bases. The CDR3 length is 15 residues. Looked up from germline, CDR1 is DFQATT and CDR2 is SNEGSKA (reference sequence). The CDR3 nucleotides read TGCAGTGCTCCGATCTCACACAAGGGTCCCATCGGCTACACCTTC. Translated: CSAPISHKGPIGYTF.

The genes are TRBV6-5 and TRBJ2-7; 9 bases are shared with TRBD1. Germline values: CDR1 MNHEY, CDR2 SVGAGI. J was trimmed by 7 bases and V by 2 bases; bases with no gene match: 3. The CDR3 spans 13 residues. CDR3 sequence reads: CASSYRDREEQYF. The CDR3 DNA reads as TGTGCCAGCAGTTACAGGGACAGGGAGGAGCAGTACTTC.

This clonotype has ten or more counts. This sequence joins TRBV6-1 and TRBJ2-5; a weak D match, TRBD2 (5 bases). In germline, CDR1 is MNHNS, CDR2 SASEGT. V lost 6 bases, J lost 5 bases, and 16 bases lay in between. CDR3 length: 14 residues. The CDR3 sequence is CASRPGHGIETQYF. The CDR3 DNA reads as TGTGCCAGCAGGCCCGGCCACGGGATCGAGACCCAGTACTTC.

This clonotype was seen ten or more times. The chain is built from TRBV4-1 and TRBJ2-1; TRBD1 agrees at 9 bases. V lost 5 bases to trimming and J lost 6 bases; unmatched junction nucleotides: 8. The germline gives CDR1 MGHRA, CDR2 YSYEKL. This CDR3 contains 15 residues. In DNA, the CDR3 is TGCGCCAGCAGCACCCGGGACAGGGCCGGCAATGAGCAGTTCTTC. It codes for CASSTRDRAGNEQFF.

This clonotype was seen ten or more times. The CDR3 is CASSPSMTEAFF. As DNA, the CDR3 is TGTGCCAGCAGCCCAAGTATGACTGAAGCTTTCTTT. The rearrangement links TRBV7-9 to TRBJ1-1; D gene ambiguous. V lost 5 bases, J lost 5 bases, and 9 bases lay in between. The CDR3 runs to 12 residues. The germline V gene encodes CDR1 SEHNR and CDR2 FQNEAQ (reference sequence).

The sample holds many counts of this clonotype. The chain carries TRBV27 and TRBJ1-2, with 8 bases matching TRBD1. This CDR3 spans 13 amino acids. V shed 4 bases, J shed 8 bases, and the junction held 6 bases outside the gene matches. Germline-derived CDR1 and CDR2 are MNHEY and SMNVEV (reference sequence). CDR3 coding DNA: TGTGCCAGCAGTTCTGGACAGGGCGAGGGCTACACCTTC. Its protein product is CASSSGQGEGYTF.

At least ten counts were recorded for this clonotype. The CDR3 DNA reads TGTGCCAGCAGCACGGGAACGTACCAAGAGACCCAGTACTTC. Translating it yields CASSTGTYQETQYF. This sequence joins TRBV13 and TRBJ2-5, with D possibly matching TRBD2 (5 bases). Germline CDR1 PRHDT, CDR2 FYEKMQ (reference sequence). This CDR3 has 14 residues. Trimming removed 5 bases from V and 0 bases from J, with 10 bases in between.

This clonotype was seen at least ten times. The V and J genes are TRBV6-2 or TRBV6-3 and TRBJ2-2; the D is unclear. The ends were cut back, 0 bases at V and 7 bases at J, with 18 bases in the middle. The CDR3 totals 17 residues. Germline CDR1 is MNHEY and CDR2 is SVGEGT. CDR3 amino acids: CASSYSIVDGWNGELFF. CDR3 nucleotide sequence: TGTGCCAGCAGTTACTCGATTGTGGATGGTTGGAACGGGGAGCTGTTTTTT.

This clonotype was recorded many times. This chain connects TRBV29-1 to TRBJ2-7; 7 bases are shared with TRBD1. CDR1 and CDR2 (germline): SQVTM, ANQGSEA. This CDR3 has 13 amino acids. Trimming cost V 5 bases and J 0 bases; bases outside gene matches: 4. The CDR3 nucleotides read TGCAGCGTTCGGGACAGCGACTCCTACGAGCAGTACTTC. Protein: CSVRDSDSYEQYF.

This clonotype appeared many times. This chain links TRBV11-3 with TRBJ2-1, with 11 positions matching TRBD2. CDR1 and CDR2 from the germline V gene are SGHNT and YENEEA. The CDR3 runs 19 residues. J gave up 0 bases and V 3 bases, and 10 bases lay outside the gene matches. DNA for the CDR3: TGTGCCAGCAGCTTTGGGCTAGCGGGGGGCCTATACTCCTACAATGAGCAGTTCTTC. Protein sequence: CASSFGLAGGLYSYNEQFF.

This clonotype was recorded many times. The J gene is TRBJ2-5, the V gene TRBV24-1; perhaps D is TRBD1 or TRBD2 (5 bases each). This CDR3 region has 16 residues. V lost 3 bases and J lost 0, with 13 bases in between. Germline V gene sequence: CDR1 KGHDR, CDR2 SFDVKD. The CDR3 protein is CATSDHAGDDQETQYF. DNA for the CDR3: TGTGCCACCAGTGATCATGCCGGGGACGACCAAGAGACCCAGTACTTC.

The gene calls are TRBV20-1 and TRBJ1-4; the D is unclear. Germline V gene lookup returns CDR1 DFQATT and CDR2 SNEGSKA (reference sequence). The CDR3 contains 12 residues. Trimming pared 2 bases from V and 4 bases from J, leaving 5 bases between. CDR3 in amino acids: CSARPVNEKLFF. The CDR3 bases are TGCAGTGCTAGACCAGTTAATGAAAAACTGTTTTTT.

A few counts support this clonotype. The chain uses TRBV19 and TRBJ2-3; D gene uncertain. Germline V gene data show CDR1 as LNHDA and CDR2 as SQIVND (reference sequence). The CDR3 loop spans 16 amino acids. The V gene lost 3 bases and the J gene lost 0 bases, with 13 bases spanning the gap. CDR3 sequence reads: CASSMGRIGSTDTQYF. The CDR3 DNA reads as TGTGCCAGTAGTATGGGAAGGATTGGAAGCACAGATACGCAGTATTTT.

This clonotype was counted only a few times. The chain links TRBV12-3 or TRBV12-4 to TRBJ2-1; D possibly uses TRBD1 or TRBD2 (5 bases each). Between the trimmed V and J ends, which lost 5 bases and 0 bases, there was a span of 11 bases. The CDR3 has 15 residues. The CDR3 is CASSGTQSSYNEQFF. CDR3 coding DNA: TGTGCCAGCAGTGGGACGCAGAGCTCCTACAATGAGCAGTTCTTC.

In this sample, this clonotype turned up many times. The DNA for the CDR3 is TGTGCCAGCGCGGTGGGGCGAAGCGGATTCACAGATACGCAGTATTTT. Protein sequence: CASAVGRSGFTDTQYF. The gene calls are TRBV13 and TRBJ2-3; D tentatively fits TRBD1 or TRBD2 (5 bases each). The germline CDR1 and CDR2 sequences are PRHDT and FYEKMQ (reference sequence). Trimming cost V 8 bases and J 2 bases, with 20 bases left between them. This CDR3 has 16 amino acids.

The chain recombines TRBV4-1 with TRBJ1-2, with D perhaps TRBD1 (6 bases). The CDR3 length is 16 residues. Trimming cost V 0 bases and J 0 bases, with 11 bases left between them. In germline, CDR1 is MGHRA, CDR2 YSYEKL. The CDR3 region is CASSQDWGPTNYGYTF. Here the CDR3 DNA reads TGCGCCAGCAGCCAAGATTGGGGGCCTACTAACTATGGCTACACCTTC.